The present T cell receptor (beta chain) was sequenced within a study of graft-versus-host responses after intestinal transplantation. Libraries were prepared by immunoSEQ multiplex PCR; TCRdb keeps only in-frame clonotypes and omits some of them. This repertoire shows 85,000 to 90,000 clones, 91% found once; its top ten account for 0.3% to 0.35%. Points on this clone: Its antigen is not identified.

The germline V gene encodes CDR1 SGHNT and CDR2 YENEEA. V was cut by 2 bases and J by 7 bases, with 8 bases left in between. CDR3 length equals 12 residues. The V gene is TRBV11-3, the J gene TRBJ1-1; possibly TRBD1 for D (6 bases). The specimen comprised unstimulated CD4+ T cells sorted from spleen or lymph node cells, sampled before transplant. This clonotype originated in a human donor who was the organ donor for an intestinal transplant. As DNA, the CDR3 is TGTGCCAGCAGCTTAACGGGACATGAAGCTTTCTTT. Residues: CASSLTGHEAFF.